These T cell receptor beta chains were read from a single sample in a study of cytomegalovirus exposure and HLA in healthy donors. Profiled with immunoSEQ multiplex PCR; TCRdb holds only in-frame clones, not every one. The data hold some 150,000 clones, with around four fifths observed a single time. Sequenced input: PBMCs. The receptor set was obtained from a man aged 40-49 years in good health and CMV-seronegative. Each CDR3 is given with its conserved first and last residue. Each record gives: CDR3 protein, CDR3 DNA, V gene, clone size, J gene, D gene. A D gene is named only where the DNA matches it firmly. Rows give clone size only sometimes, using once, few, many, or a class for an expanded clone.

CDR3aa: CASSQDQNQGAYGYTF
CDR3nt: TGCGCCAGCAGCCAGGACCAGAACCAGGGGGCCTATGGCTACACCTTC
v_gene: TRBV4-1
abundance: NA
j_gene: TRBJ1-2
d_gene: TRBD1

CDR3aa: CASKDRDLGELFF
CDR3nt: TGTGCCAGCAAGGACAGGGACCTCGGGGAGCTGTTTTTT
v_gene: TRBV7-3
abundance: NA
j_gene: TRBJ2-2
d_gene: TRBD1

CDR3aa: CASSPTGFRDTGELFF
CDR3nt: TGCGCCAGCAGCCCCACAGGGTTTAGGGACACCGGGGAGCTGTTTTTT
v_gene: TRBV5-1
abundance: NA
j_gene: TRBJ2-2
d_gene: NA

CDR3aa: CASSRGQGEDTQYF
CDR3nt: TGTGCCAGCAGCCGGGGACAGGGAGAAGATACGCAGTATTTT
v_gene: TRBV7-9
abundance: few
j_gene: TRBJ2-3
d_gene: TRBD1

CDR3aa: CASNSWGPYEQYF
CDR3nt: TGTGCCAGCAATTCTTGGGGCCCTTACGAGCAGTACTTC
v_gene: TRBV6-6
abundance: NA
j_gene: TRBJ2-7
d_gene: NA

CDR3aa: CASSAHRGRSGPLHF
CDR3nt: TGCGCCAGCAGCGCCCACAGGGGGCGATCGGGGCCCCTCCACTTT
v_gene: TRBV4-3
abundance: NA
j_gene: TRBJ1-6
d_gene: TRBD1

CDR3aa: CASSIQGDIQPQHF
CDR3nt: TGTGCCAGTAGTATACAGGGGGATATTCAGCCCCAGCATTTT
v_gene: TRBV19
abundance: NA
j_gene: TRBJ1-5
d_gene: TRBD1

CDR3aa: CASGTSGGYNEQFF
CDR3nt: TGTGCCAGCGGGACTAGCGGGGGATACAATGAGCAGTTCTTC
v_gene: TRBV7-6
abundance: NA
j_gene: TRBJ2-1
d_gene: TRBD2

CDR3aa: CASSQDRTSGASHEQFF
CDR3nt: TGTGCCAGCAGCCAAGATCGGACTAGCGGGGCCTCCCATGAGCAGTTCTTC
v_gene: TRBV4-2
abundance: few
j_gene: TRBJ2-1
d_gene: TRBD2

CDR3aa: CASSQTGYHNEQFF
CDR3nt: TGTGCCAGCAGTCAAACAGGGTACCACAATGAGCAGTTCTTC
v_gene: TRBV7-9
abundance: NA
j_gene: TRBJ2-1
d_gene: NA

CDR3aa: CASSKGQGKGYTF
CDR3nt: TGTGCCAGCAGTAAAGGACAGGGGAAGGGCTACACCTTC
v_gene: TRBV28
abundance: few
j_gene: TRBJ1-2
d_gene: TRBD1

CDR3aa: CASSSPGGAGENQPQHF
CDR3nt: TGCGCCAGCAGCTCCCCTGGGGGGGCGGGAGAGAATCAGCCCCAGCATTTT
v_gene: TRBV5-1
abundance: few
j_gene: TRBJ1-5
d_gene: NA

CDR3aa: CASSPRQDSYEQYF
CDR3nt: TGTGCCAGCAGCCCTCGACAGGACTCCTACGAGCAGTACTTC
v_gene: TRBV7-2
abundance: NA
j_gene: TRBJ2-7
d_gene: NA

CDR3aa: CASSLRGGLADTQYF
CDR3nt: TGTGCCAGCAGCCTGCGGGGGGGCCTAGCAGATACGCAGTATTTT
v_gene: TRBV13
abundance: NA
j_gene: TRBJ2-3
d_gene: TRBD2

CDR3aa: CAWSPGTGSHNEQFF
CDR3nt: TGTGCCTGGAGCCCAGGGACAGGGAGCCACAATGAGCAGTTCTTC
v_gene: TRBV30
abundance: NA
j_gene: TRBJ2-1
d_gene: TRBD1

CDR3aa: CASRADRVNQTQHF
CDR3nt: TGCGCCAGCAGAGCCGACAGGGTTAACCAGACCCAGCATTTT
v_gene: TRBV5-1
abundance: NA
j_gene: TRBJ1-5
d_gene: TRBD1

CDR3aa: CASSIGQGLNYGYTF
CDR3nt: TGTGCCAGTAGTATTGGTCAGGGCCTTAACTATGGCTACACCTTC
v_gene: TRBV19
abundance: NA
j_gene: TRBJ1-2
d_gene: NA

CDR3aa: CASSPRSGIDSSTDTQYF
CDR3nt: TGTGCCAGCTCACCACGGAGCGGGATCGATTCTAGCACAGATACGCAGTATTTT
v_gene: TRBV18
abundance: NA
j_gene: TRBJ2-3
d_gene: TRBD2

CDR3aa: CASSSSPHLAGGLSEQFF
CDR3nt: TGTGCCAGCAGCTCCTCACCCCATCTAGCGGGGGGGCTTAGTGAGCAGTTCTTC
v_gene: TRBV11-2
abundance: NA
j_gene: TRBJ2-1
d_gene: TRBD2

CDR3aa: CASSSRQGDQPQHF
CDR3nt: TGTGCCAGTAGTTCTCGACAGGGCGATCAGCCCCAGCATTTT
v_gene: TRBV19
abundance: NA
j_gene: TRBJ1-5
d_gene: TRBD1

CDR3aa: CASSHGPGTEAFF
CDR3nt: TGTGCCAGCAGTCATGGTCCGGGCACTGAAGCTTTCTTT
v_gene: TRBV27
abundance: NA
j_gene: TRBJ1-1
d_gene: NA

CDR3aa: CASSLQGSREQYF
CDR3nt: TGTGCCAGCAGCTTGCAGGGCTCCCGCGAGCAGTACTTC
v_gene: TRBV7-2
abundance: NA
j_gene: TRBJ2-7
d_gene: NA

CDR3aa: CASSITGQWTNYGYTF
CDR3nt: TGTGCCAGTAGTATCACAGGGCAGTGGACTAACTATGGCTACACCTTC
v_gene: TRBV19
abundance: few
j_gene: TRBJ1-2
d_gene: NA

CDR3aa: CASSLGQGDMRTGNTIYF
CDR3nt: TGTGCCAGCAGCCTAGGACAGGGGGACATGAGGACTGGAAACACCATATATTTT
v_gene: TRBV25-1
abundance: NA
j_gene: TRBJ1-3
d_gene: TRBD1

CDR3aa: CASSRTGVQETQYF
CDR3nt: TGTGCCAGCAGCCGAACAGGGGTTCAGGAGACCCAGTACTTC
v_gene: TRBV7-3
abundance: once
j_gene: TRBJ2-5
d_gene: TRBD1

CDR3aa: CASSQDFPLTQYF
CDR3nt: TGTGCCAGCAGCCAAGATTTCCCGTTGACCCAGTACTTC
v_gene: TRBV14
abundance: NA
j_gene: TRBJ2-5
d_gene: NA

CDR3aa: CASTRAREATEAFF
CDR3nt: TGCGCCAGCACCCGGGCCAGGGAGGCCACTGAAGCTTTCTTC
v_gene: TRBV5-1
abundance: NA
j_gene: TRBJ1-1
d_gene: NA

CDR3aa: CASSPPQETQYF
CDR3nt: TGTGCCAGCAGCCCCCCGCAAGAGACCCAGTACTTC
v_gene: TRBV7-9
abundance: NA
j_gene: TRBJ2-5
d_gene: NA

CDR3aa: CASSIEGAGSWSTDTQYF
CDR3nt: TGTGCCAGTAGTATCGAGGGGGCAGGAAGTTGGTCGACAGATACGCAGTATTTT
v_gene: TRBV19
abundance: NA
j_gene: TRBJ2-3
d_gene: TRBD1

CDR3aa: CASSPRTGEETQYF
CDR3nt: TGTGCCAGCAGTCCGCGGACGGGGGAAGAGACCCAGTACTTC
v_gene: TRBV28
abundance: NA
j_gene: TRBJ2-5
d_gene: NA

CDR3aa: CATSRVISGTGNEQYF
CDR3nt: TGTGCCACCAGCAGGGTTATCTCCGGGACAGGGAACGAGCAGTACTTC
v_gene: TRBV15
abundance: NA
j_gene: TRBJ2-7
d_gene: TRBD1

CDR3aa: CASSPTGGEKLFF
CDR3nt: TGTGCCAGCAGCCCCACGGGGGGGGAAAAACTGTTTTTT
v_gene: TRBV5-6
abundance: NA
j_gene: TRBJ1-4
d_gene: NA

CDR3aa: CASSQERGGGVVGETQYF
CDR3nt: TGCGCCAGCAGCCAAGAGCGGGGGGGCGGGGTGGTAGGAGAGACCCAGTACTTC
v_gene: TRBV4-3
abundance: NA
j_gene: TRBJ2-5
d_gene: TRBD2